This T cell receptor (beta chain) was captured in a study of blood T cells in healthy people across ages. Germline V gives CDR1 SGHKS, CDR2 YYEKEE (reference sequence). The CDR3 has 15 amino acids. V was pared by 3 bases and J by 0 bases, with 10 bases between. As concerns this clonotype: Its antigen is undetermined.

Study observations and caveats: Estimated diversity across one million T cells was deemed an underestimate.

Together with a sample-barcoded 5' primer, a J-beta primer mix was included in a second PCR lasting roughly 6 to 12 cycles. Each sample yielded at least 2.5 million CDR3-containing paired-end reads. TCRdb passed the 5' RACE reads through MiXCR, listing each CDR3 protein once. The sample includes about 1,400,000 distinct CDR3 sequences, around 42% seen only once; the top ten take less than 8%. Researchers isolated at least 7 million PBMCs per sample. The amount of total RNA extracted per sample was at least 5.5 micrograms. The chain recombines TRBV5-5 with TRBJ1-3; perhaps TRBD1 as D (5 bases). The receptor comes from a woman aged 18-29 years in good health. Sequencing used blood. The CDR3 sequence is CASSWGPDSGNTIYF. Written as DNA, the CDR3 is TGTGCCAGCAGCTGGGGACCGGACTCTGGAAACACCATATATTTT.